The 24 T cell receptor beta chains below were found in one sample sequenced in a study of blood T cell repertoires in COVID-19. Assay used: immunoSEQ multiplex PCR; TCRdb lists only in-frame clones, some missing. The table records 110,000 to 150,000 clones, nearly 85% of them present only once. Specimen: peripheral blood. The receptors stem from a human donor in a cohort sampled during active COVID-19.

The chain has TRBV7-2 and TRBJ2-5; 9 bases align to TRBD2. CDR3 length equals 14 residues. Germline V gene lookup returns CDR1 SGHTA and CDR2 FQGNSA. V shed 2 bases and J 10 bases; nucleotides not matched to a gene: 8. The chain's CDR3 is CASSLRVAGVIQYF. In DNA form, the CDR3 reads TGTGCCAGCAGCTTAAGGGTAGCGGGAGTGATCCAGTACTTC.

The chain is built from TRBV7-9 and TRBJ2-2; 7 bases map to TRBD2. CDR3 size: 17 residues. The germline CDR1 and CDR2 sequences are SEHNR and FQNEAQ (reference sequence). Trimming took 0 bases from V and 5 from J; bases not matched to a gene: 9. The CDR3 spells CASSLAPSGYRTGELFF. The CDR3 DNA reads as TGTGCCAGCAGCTTAGCTCCTAGCGGATATCGAACCGGGGAGCTGTTTTTT.

This chain uses TRBV11-3 with TRBJ2-5; 8 nucleotides align to TRBD1. Germline assignment: CDR1 SGHNT and CDR2 YENEEA. This CDR3 contains 13 residues. Germline trimming cut 5 bases from V and 4 bases from J; bases unmatched to any gene: 3. The CDR3 region is CASSKGQGETQYF. Here the CDR3 DNA reads TGTGCCAGCAGCAAAGGACAGGGAGAGACCCAGTACTTC.

CDR3 sequence: CASYPQGARGYYGYTF. The CDR3, as DNA: TGTGCCAGCTACCCACAGGGGGCGCGTGGCTACTATGGCTACACCTTC. This chain joins TRBV5-6 and TRBJ1-2, with 9 bases that match TRBD1. The V gene end was trimmed by 7 bases and the J gene end by 3 bases; junction bases not matched to a gene: 13. This CDR3 contains 16 residues. CDR1 is SGHDT, CDR2 YYEEEE, per germline.

This clone was seen ten or more times. The V and J genes are TRBV11-2 and TRBJ1-3; D is undetermined. Deletions cut 4 bases from V and 10 bases from J, with 11 bases between. This CDR3 has 12 amino acids. In germline, CDR1 is SGHAT, CDR2 FQNNGV. CDR3 coding DNA: TGTGCCAGCAGCTCCCAGCGATCTACCATATATTTT. Translation: CASSSQRSTIYF.

The chain employs TRBV5-1 and TRBJ1-1; D is possibly TRBD1 (5 bases). The V gene's germline CDR1 is SGHRS and CDR2 YFSETQ. Trimming cost V 0 bases and J 0 bases, with 12 bases left between them. The CDR3 consists of 16 residues. The CDR3 DNA reads TGCGCCAGCAGCTTGGTCCCAGGGAACCTGAACACTGAAGCTTTCTTT. It codes for CASSLVPGNLNTEAFF.

This chain uses TRBV11-3 with TRBJ2-1; D unclear. The CDR3 has 14 residues. Deletions cut 5 bases from V and 5 bases from J, with 13 bases between. CDR1 and CDR2 from the germline V gene are SGHNT and YENEEA. DNA of the CDR3: TGTGCCAGCAGCCTCATAGCCGCAAACAATGAGCAGTTCTTC. Encoded protein: CASSLIAANNEQFF.

This clone came up once. This chain joins TRBV3-1 (or the pseudogene TRBV3-2) and TRBJ2-1; 8 bases are shared with TRBD2. V trimming: 4 bases; J trimming: 9 bases; junction bases outside the gene matches: 14. Germline CDR1 reads LGHDT; CDR2 reads YNNKEL (reference sequence). The CDR3 is 16 amino acids. CDR3 DNA sequence: TGTGCCAGCAGCCCATCATCGGGACTAGTGGGCGGTGAGCAGTTCTTC. This encodes CASSPSSGLVGGEQFF.

CDR3 DNA: TGTGCCAGCAGCCAAGATCGCTCAACAACTACCTACAATGAGCAGTTCTTC. Protein product: CASSQDRSTTTYNEQFF. The chain has TRBV3-1 (or the pseudogene TRBV3-2) and TRBJ2-1; D ambiguous. The CDR3 covers 17 residues. Germline-derived CDR1 and CDR2 are LGHDT and YNNKEL (reference sequence). Trimming left V 0 bases short and J 2 bases short, with 14 bases between.

The gene calls are TRBV12-3 or TRBV12-4 and TRBJ2-5, with D tentatively TRBD1 (5 bases). The V end lost 4 bases, the J end lost 9 bases, and 15 bases lay between the germline ends. The CDR3 has 13 amino acids. The CDR3 nucleotides are TGTGCCAGCAGTTGGGCAGGACGCAGGGCCCAGTACTTC. Protein sequence: CASSWAGRRAQYF.

V is TRBV12-3 or TRBV12-4 and J is TRBJ1-2; D remains ambiguous. V was shortened by 1 base and J by 2 bases, with 5 bases between the two germline ends. The CDR3 totals 13 residues. CDR3 sequence reads: CASSLDGNYGYTF. As DNA, the CDR3 is TGTGCCAGCAGTTTAGACGGGAACTATGGCTACACCTTC.

The chain employs TRBV4-2 and TRBJ2-1, with a tentative D call TRBD2 (5 bases). The CDR3 loop spans 15 amino acids. CDR1 and CDR2 from the germline V gene are LGHNA and YNFKEQ. V was trimmed by 2 bases and J by 4 bases, leaving 12 bases between them. The CDR3 here is CASSQSGNTYNEQFF. As DNA, the CDR3 is TGTGCCAGCAGCCAATCCGGGAATACTTACAATGAGCAGTTCTTC.

The chain is built from TRBV5-6 and TRBJ2-6; 7 bases are a match to TRBD1. V dropped 4 bases and J dropped 12; count of bases not matched to a gene: 7. CDR3 length: 13 amino acids. Germline values: CDR1 SGHDT, CDR2 YYEEEE. The CDR3 DNA sequence: TGTGCCAGCAGCAAGGACAGGCGGATCGTCCTGACTTTC. This sequence encodes CASSKDRRIVLTF.

The chain carries TRBV7-6 and TRBJ2-3; TRBD2 matches at 7 bases. The V gene end was trimmed by 5 bases and the J gene end by 6 bases; junction bases not matched to a gene: 11. Germline V gene data show CDR1 as SGHVS and CDR2 as FNYEAQ. The CDR3 loop spans 15 amino acids. The CDR3 DNA follows: TGTGCCAGCAGCGCCCGGGCCTCGGGGGGTGATACGCAGTATTTT. The encoded protein is CASSARASGGDTQYF.

The CDR3 nucleotides read TGCGCCAGCAGCCCCCGTGAGGCGGGATTGCGCAATGAGCAGTTCTTC. This codes for CASSPREAGLRNEQFF. The rearrangement uses TRBV4-1 and TRBJ2-1; perhaps TRBD2 as D (6 bases). CDR3 length: 16 amino acids. The germline CDR1 and CDR2 sequences are MGHRA and YSYEKL. Trimming removed 4 bases from V and 6 bases from J, with 19 bases in between.

The chain recombines TRBV28 with TRBJ2-2; 7 bases are a match to TRBD2. Germline loops: CDR1 MDHEN, CDR2 SYDVKM. Trimming at V came to 6 bases and at J to 1 base, leaving 2 bases not matched to a gene. The CDR3 covers 14 residues. CDR3 bases: TGTGCCAGCAGGGGCGGGGGGAACACCGGGGAGCTGTTTTTT. It is translated as CASRGGGNTGELFF.

The V and J genes are TRBV30 and TRBJ1-2; D unresolved. The CDR3 covers 12 residues. Germline loops: CDR1 GTSNPN, CDR2 SVGIG (reference sequence). The V end lost 3 bases, the J end lost 4 bases, and 9 bases lay between the germline ends. The CDR3 region is CAWSLWAYGYTF. CDR3 coding DNA: TGTGCCTGGAGCCTATGGGCCTATGGCTACACCTTC. Based on the CDR3 plus reference TRBV30 and TRBJ1-2, the full variable domain is SQTIHQWPATLVQPVGSPLSLECTVEGTSNPNLYWYRQAAGRGLQLLFYSVGIGQISSEVPQNLSASRPQDRQFILSSKKLLLSDSGFYLCAWSLWAYGYTFGSGTRLTVV.

The rearrangement uses TRBV28 and TRBJ1-1; tentatively, D is TRBD1 (5 bases). The CDR3 length is 15 residues. Germline-derived CDR1 and CDR2 are MDHEN and SYDVKM. V gave up 6 bases and J gave up 5 bases, with 19 bases separating them. The CDR3 DNA sequence: TGTGCCAGCAGAAACCCGGGCCTAGGGGTAACTGAAGCTTTCTTT. Residues: CASRNPGLGVTEAFF.

The chain has TRBV5-1 and TRBJ1-6; unclear D gene. From germline, CDR1 is SGHRS and CDR2 YFSETQ. V was shortened by 1 base and J by 6 bases, with 11 bases between the two germline ends. The CDR3 consists of 15 residues. CDR3 nucleotide sequence: TGCGCCAGCAGCTTGTCCAGTTCGGGTAATTCACCCCTCCACTTT. As protein: CASSLSSSGNSPLHF.

This sequence joins TRBV9 and TRBJ1-1, with TRBD1 matching over 7 bases. The CDR3 totals 14 residues. CDR1 SGDLS and CDR2 YYNGEE come from the germline V gene. V was pared by 4 bases and J by 3 bases, with 6 bases of the junction left unmatched. The CDR3 reads CASSITGTDTEAFF. The CDR3 DNA reads TGTGCCAGCAGCATCACCGGGACAGACACTGAAGCTTTCTTT.

This clone was recorded once. The rearrangement joins TRBV20-1 to TRBJ2-5; D might be TRBD2 (6 bases). The CDR3 extends over 17 amino acids. Trimming cost V 3 bases and J 0 bases, with 20 bases left between them. CDR1 and CDR2 (germline): DFQATT, SNEGSKA (reference sequence). CDR3 in DNA: TGCAGTGCTAGTCTCGTAATGGCGGGGAGGTACCAAGAGACCCAGTACTTC. Its protein is CSASLVMAGRYQETQYF.

This clone was counted a few times. This chain joins TRBV14 and TRBJ1-2; D possibly corresponds to TRBD1 (6 bases). Germline CDR1 is SGHDN and CDR2 is FVKESK. The V end was cut by 1 base, the J end by 6 bases, with 12 bases between. The CDR3 is made up of 14 amino acids. The CDR3: CASSQADRSNGYTF. DNA of the CDR3: TGTGCCAGCAGCCAAGCCGACAGGTCGAATGGCTACACCTTC.

The chain combines TRBV29-1 with TRBJ2-1, with TRBD2 as a possible D gene (6 bases). Between the trimmed V and J ends, which lost 5 bases and 4 bases, there was a span of 9 bases. The V gene's germline CDR1 is SQVTM and CDR2 ANQGSEA. The length of the CDR3 is 12 residues. CDR3 region: CSVQRGYNEQFF. CDR3 nucleotides: TGCAGCGTTCAACGGGGGTACAATGAGCAGTTCTTC.

In its sample, this clone was seen a few times. The chain recombines TRBV2 with TRBJ2-5; 11 bases are a match to TRBD2. This CDR3 is 14 amino acids long. Germline loops: CDR1 SNHLY, CDR2 FYNNEI. The ends lost 2 bases at V and 5 bases at J; junction bases unmatched: 1. The CDR3 protein is CASSEPSGRETQYF. CDR3 coding DNA: TGTGCCAGCAGTGAACCTAGCGGGAGGGAGACCCAGTACTTC. The full variable domain, rest sourced from reference TRBV2 and TRBJ2-5, is EPEVTQTPSHQVTQMGQEVILRCVPISNHLYFYWYRQILGQKVEFLVSFYNNEISEKSEIFDDQFSVERPDGSNFTLKIRSTKLEDSAMYFCASSEPSGRETQYFGPGTRLLVL.